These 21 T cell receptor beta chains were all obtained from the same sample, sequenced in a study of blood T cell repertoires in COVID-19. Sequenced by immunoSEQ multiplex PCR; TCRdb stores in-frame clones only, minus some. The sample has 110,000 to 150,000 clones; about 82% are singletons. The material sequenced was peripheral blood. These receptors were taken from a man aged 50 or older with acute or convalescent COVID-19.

The CDR3 DNA sequence: TGTGCCATCAGTGAGGACCCGATCGGGTTCACCGGGGAGCTGTTTTTT. Protein sequence: CAISEDPIGFTGELFF. V gene TRBV10-3 combines with J gene TRBJ2-2; no reliable D call. V was shortened by 2 bases and J by 4 bases, with 14 bases between the two germline ends. Germline V gene lookup returns CDR1 ENHRY and CDR2 SYGVKD. The CDR3 is made up of 16 amino acids.

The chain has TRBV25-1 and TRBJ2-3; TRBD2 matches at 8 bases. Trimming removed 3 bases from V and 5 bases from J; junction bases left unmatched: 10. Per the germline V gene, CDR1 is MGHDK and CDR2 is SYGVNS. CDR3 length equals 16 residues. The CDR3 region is CASSERASGHQDTQYF. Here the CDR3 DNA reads TGTGCCAGCAGTGAGAGGGCTAGCGGGCATCAAGATACGCAGTATTTT.

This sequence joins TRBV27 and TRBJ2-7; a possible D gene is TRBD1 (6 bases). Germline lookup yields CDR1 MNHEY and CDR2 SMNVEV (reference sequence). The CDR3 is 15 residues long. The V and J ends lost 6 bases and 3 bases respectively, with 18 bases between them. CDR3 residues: CASRIQRGLFYEQYF. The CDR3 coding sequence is TGTGCCAGCAGAATACAAAGGGGGTTGTTCTACGAGCAGTACTTC.

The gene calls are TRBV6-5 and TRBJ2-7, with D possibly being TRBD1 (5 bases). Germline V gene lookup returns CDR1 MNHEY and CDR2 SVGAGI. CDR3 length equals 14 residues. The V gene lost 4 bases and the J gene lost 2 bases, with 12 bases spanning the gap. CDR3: CASSSSQGPYEQYF. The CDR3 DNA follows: TGTGCCAGCAGTTCCTCGCAGGGCCCCTACGAGCAGTACTTC.

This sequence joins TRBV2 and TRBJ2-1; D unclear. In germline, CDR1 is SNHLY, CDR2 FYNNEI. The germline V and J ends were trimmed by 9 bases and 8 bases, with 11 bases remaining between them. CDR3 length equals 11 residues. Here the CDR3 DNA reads TGTGCCAGTAGAGCAGGCGATGAGCAGTTCTTC. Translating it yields CASRAGDEQFF.

Here the CDR3 reads CASSLLGTGVSDTQYF. As DNA, the CDR3 is TGTGCCAGCAGTTTGCTAGGGACAGGGGTTTCAGATACGCAGTATTTT. The chain is built from TRBV2 and TRBJ2-3, with 10 bases matching TRBD1. This CDR3 has 16 residues. Unmatched junction bases numbered 9, after V lost 5 bases and J lost 4 bases. From germline, CDR1 is SNHLY and CDR2 FYNNEI.

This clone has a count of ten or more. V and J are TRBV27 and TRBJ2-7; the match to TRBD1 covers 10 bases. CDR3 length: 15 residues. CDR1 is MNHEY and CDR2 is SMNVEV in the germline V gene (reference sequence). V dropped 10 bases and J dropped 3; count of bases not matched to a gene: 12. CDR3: CATPQCGTGVYEQYF. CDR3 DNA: TGTGCCACCCCTCAGTGCGGGACAGGGGTCTACGAGCAGTACTTC.

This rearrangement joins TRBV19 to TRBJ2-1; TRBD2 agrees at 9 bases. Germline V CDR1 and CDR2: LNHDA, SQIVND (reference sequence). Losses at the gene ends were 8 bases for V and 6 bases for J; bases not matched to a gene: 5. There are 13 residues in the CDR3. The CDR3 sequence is CASGPGLANEQFF. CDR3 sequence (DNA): TGTGCCAGTGGACCGGGACTAGCCAATGAGCAGTTCTTC. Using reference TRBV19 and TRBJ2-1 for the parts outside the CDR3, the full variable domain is DGGITQSPKYLFRKEGQNVTLSCEQNLNHDAMYWYRQDPGQGLRLIYYSQIVNDFQKGDIAEGYSVSREKKESFPLTVTSAQKNPTAFYLCASGPGLANEQFFGPGTRLTVL.

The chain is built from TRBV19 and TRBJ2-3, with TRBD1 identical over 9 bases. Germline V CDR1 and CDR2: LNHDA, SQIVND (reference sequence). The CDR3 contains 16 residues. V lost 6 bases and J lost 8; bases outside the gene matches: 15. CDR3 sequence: CASRGGLGQGVGTQYF. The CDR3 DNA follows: TGTGCCAGTAGAGGGGGCCTGGGACAGGGAGTGGGTACGCAGTATTTT.

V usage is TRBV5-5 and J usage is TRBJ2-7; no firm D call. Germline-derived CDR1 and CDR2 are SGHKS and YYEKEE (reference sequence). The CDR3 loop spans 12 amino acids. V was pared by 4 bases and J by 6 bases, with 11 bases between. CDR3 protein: CASSPESPEQYF. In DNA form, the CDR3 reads TGTGCCAGCAGCCCGGAGTCACCCGAGCAGTACTTC.

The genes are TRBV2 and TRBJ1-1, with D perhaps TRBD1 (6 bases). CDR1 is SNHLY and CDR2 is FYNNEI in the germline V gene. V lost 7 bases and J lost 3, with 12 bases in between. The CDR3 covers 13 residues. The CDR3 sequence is CASNRVGDTEAFF. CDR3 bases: TGTGCCAGCAACAGGGTCGGGGACACTGAAGCTTTCTTT.

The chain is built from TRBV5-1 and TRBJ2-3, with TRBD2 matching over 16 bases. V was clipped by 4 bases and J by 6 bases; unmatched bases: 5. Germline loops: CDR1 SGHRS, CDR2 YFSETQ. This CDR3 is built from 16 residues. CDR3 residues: CASSPGLAGGVDTQYF. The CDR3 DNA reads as TGCGCCAGCAGCCCGGGACTAGCGGGGGGGGTTGATACGCAGTATTTT.

CDR3 amino acids: CASSRGQVGAEYEQYF. CDR3 nucleotides: TGTGCCAGCTCACGGGGTCAGGTGGGGGCGGAATACGAGCAGTACTTC. The chain joins TRBV18 to TRBJ2-7; tentatively, D is TRBD1 (6 bases). Germline lookup yields CDR1 KGHSH and CDR2 LQKENI. With 4 bases removed from V and 4 bases from J, the gap between germline ends came to 20 bases. The CDR3 extends over 16 amino acids.

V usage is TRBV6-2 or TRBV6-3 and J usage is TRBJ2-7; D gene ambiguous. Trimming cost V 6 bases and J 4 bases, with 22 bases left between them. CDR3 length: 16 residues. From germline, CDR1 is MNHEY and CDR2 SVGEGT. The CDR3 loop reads CASSPPWLGPQYEQYF. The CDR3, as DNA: TGTGCCAGCAGCCCCCCTTGGCTAGGTCCTCAGTACGAGCAGTACTTC.

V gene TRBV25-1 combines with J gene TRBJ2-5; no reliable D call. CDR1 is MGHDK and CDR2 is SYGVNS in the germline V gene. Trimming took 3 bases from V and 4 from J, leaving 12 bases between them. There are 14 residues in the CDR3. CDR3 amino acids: CASSDEGRGETQYF. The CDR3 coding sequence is TGTGCCAGCAGTGACGAAGGAAGAGGAGAGACCCAGTACTTC.

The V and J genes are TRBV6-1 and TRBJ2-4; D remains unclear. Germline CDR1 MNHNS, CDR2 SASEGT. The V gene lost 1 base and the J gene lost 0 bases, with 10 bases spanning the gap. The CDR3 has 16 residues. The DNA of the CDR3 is TGTGCCAGCAGTGAAGGTTTAACTTTAGCCAAAAACATTCAGTACTTC. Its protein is CASSEGLTLAKNIQYF.

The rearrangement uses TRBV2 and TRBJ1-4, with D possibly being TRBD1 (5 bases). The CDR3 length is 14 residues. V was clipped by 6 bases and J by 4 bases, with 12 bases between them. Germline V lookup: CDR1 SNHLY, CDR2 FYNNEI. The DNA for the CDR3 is TGTGCCAGCAGGACAGCCCCCCTTAATGAAAAACTGTTTTTT. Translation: CASRTAPLNEKLFF.

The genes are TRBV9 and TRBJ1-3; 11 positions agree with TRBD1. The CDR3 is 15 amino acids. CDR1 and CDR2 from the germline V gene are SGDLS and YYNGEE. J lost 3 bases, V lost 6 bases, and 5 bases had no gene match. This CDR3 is CASTRGQGVGNTIYF. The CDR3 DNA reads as TGTGCCAGCACCCGGGGACAGGGGGTTGGAAACACCATATATTTT.

For the CDR3, the DNA is TGCGCCAGCAGCCCATACATACAGGTCACTGAAGCTTTCTTT. This codes for CASSPYIQVTEAFF. The rearrangement links TRBV5-1 to TRBJ1-1; D is perhaps TRBD1 (5 bases). Germline CDR1 and CDR2: SGHRS and YFSETQ. The CDR3 extends over 14 amino acids. V was shortened by 4 bases and J by 4 bases, with 14 bases between the two germline ends.

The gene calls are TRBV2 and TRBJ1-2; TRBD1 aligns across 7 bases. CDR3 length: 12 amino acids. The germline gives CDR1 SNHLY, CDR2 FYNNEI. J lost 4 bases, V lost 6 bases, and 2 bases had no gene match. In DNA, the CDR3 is TGTGCCAGCAGGCAGGGGGGCTATGGCTACACCTTC. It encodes CASRQGGYGYTF.

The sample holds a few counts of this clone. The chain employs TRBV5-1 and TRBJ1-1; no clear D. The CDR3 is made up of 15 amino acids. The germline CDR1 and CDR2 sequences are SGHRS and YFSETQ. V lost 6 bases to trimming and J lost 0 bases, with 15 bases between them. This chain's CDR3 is CASNPEEGMNTEAFF. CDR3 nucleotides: TGCGCCAGCAACCCGGAGGAGGGAATGAACACTGAAGCTTTCTTT.